This T cell receptor beta chain was documented in a study of response to subunit inactivated influenza vaccine. Study findings and constraints: There was a suggestion from the authors that each seasonal influenza vaccination recruits few new T cells.

Trimming shortened V by 0 bases and J by 1 base, and 12 bases separated the two germline ends. Germline V CDR1 and CDR2: DFQATT, SNEGSKA (reference sequence). CDR3 length equals 15 residues. TCRdb analysed the RT-PCR reads with MiXCR anew, one entry per CDR3 protein. The data contain under 750,000 distinct CDR3 sequences, 12% of them singletons. The table lists this clonotype with a few counts. Its specificity is not known. The sequencing used PBMCs from blood, collected on the day of vaccination. This clonotype was sampled from a man between 50 and 59 years old who received an inactivated influenza vaccine. V and J are TRBV20-1 and TRBJ2-5; D perhaps matches TRBD1 (6 bases). CDR3 nucleotides: TGCAGTGCTAGAGAGGGGGCGAACCTCCAAGAGACCCAGTACTTC. Amino acids: CSAREGANLQETQYF.